The 28 T cell receptor beta chains presented below share a single source sample, sequenced in a study of T-cell memory formation after mild COVID-19. Via MiXCR, TCRdb re-called the 5' RACE reads, giving one row per CDR3 protein. The sample includes 300,000 to 400,000 distinct CDR3 sequences, about 15% of them seen just once. Sequenced material: PBMCs or a T cell subset sorted from them (not recorded which). These receptors all come from a man in his late teens or twenties who had mild COVID-19 (a few samples of this study predate the infection). Cell type and time point are not known.

The chain is built from TRBV5-1 and TRBJ1-1; D remains unclear. V was cut by 2 bases and J by 6 bases, with 11 bases left in between. CDR1 is SGHRS and CDR2 is YFSETQ in the germline V gene. The CDR3 totals 13 residues. The CDR3: CASSLSGGAEAFF. The CDR3 DNA reads TGCGCCAGCAGCTTATCGGGCGGGGCTGAAGCTTTCTTT.

A few counts support this clonotype. The V and J genes are TRBV5-6 and TRBJ2-1, with 15 bases identical to TRBD2. Trimming removed 3 bases from V and 5 bases from J; junction bases left unmatched: 3. The CDR3 runs to 16 residues. CDR1 is SGHDT and CDR2 is YYEEEE in the germline V gene. CDR3 region: CASSWGTSGGNNEQFF. The CDR3 DNA is TGTGCCAGCAGCTGGGGGACTAGCGGGGGGAACAATGAGCAGTTCTTC.

In this sample, this clonotype turned up once. This chain connects TRBV5-6 to TRBJ2-1, with 7 bases lining up with TRBD1. The germline V gene has CDR1 SGHDT and CDR2 YYEEEE. This CDR3 has 14 residues. Trimming took 3 bases from V and 8 from J; bases not matched to a gene: 8. CDR3 amino acids: CASSYPTGSDEQFF. The CDR3 region has the DNA TGTGCCAGCAGCTACCCGACAGGGTCCGATGAGCAGTTCTTC. Looking up the rest from reference TRBV5-6 and TRBJ2-1 gives the full variable domain: DAGVTQSPTHLIKTRGQQVTLRCSPKSGHDTVSWYQQALGQGPQFIFQYYEEEERQRGNFPDRFSGHQFPNYSSELNVNALLLGDSALYLCASSYPTGSDEQFFGPGTRLTVL.

This clonotype was counted between two and nine times. The chain is built from TRBV29-1 and TRBJ2-3, with unresolved D. The CDR3 extends over 12 amino acids. V lost 5 bases to trimming and J lost 2 bases, with 8 bases between them. Germline loops: CDR1 SQVTM, CDR2 ANQGSEA. This chain's CDR3 is CSVRMTTDTQYF. For the CDR3, the DNA is TGCAGCGTTAGGATGACCACAGATACGCAGTATTTT.

The rearrangement uses TRBV6-2 or TRBV6-3 and TRBJ2-1, with D possibly TRBD2 on 6 matching bases. The CDR3 runs to 13 residues. The germline V and J ends were trimmed by 9 bases and 7 bases, with 16 bases remaining between them. Germline CDR1 reads MNHEY; CDR2 reads SVGEGT. The CDR3 DNA reads TGTGCCAGTAAAATCGGGGGAGGTAATGAGCAGTTCTTC. Translated, it gives CASKIGGGNEQFF.

As DNA, the CDR3 is TGTGCCAGCAGACGCGGGGGGGCCGAGGCAGATACGCAGTATTTT. As protein: CASRRGGAEADTQYF. The chain is built from TRBV11-2 and TRBJ2-3, with 9 bases lining up with TRBD2. The CDR3 runs to 15 residues. Germline CDR1 and CDR2: SGHAT and FQNNGV. The trim removed 6 bases at V and 4 bases at J, leaving 8 bases unmatched.

The V call is TRBV29-1, the J call TRBJ2-1; 10 bases are shared with TRBD2. Germline CDR1 and CDR2: SQVTM and ANQGSEA. V shed 4 bases, J shed 8 bases, and the junction held 11 bases outside the gene matches. CDR3 length equals 15 residues. CDR3 sequence reads: CSVGPAGGPVDEQFF. The CDR3, as DNA: TGCAGCGTTGGACCAGCGGGGGGGCCGGTTGATGAGCAGTTCTTC.

This chain joins TRBV15 and TRBJ2-1, with 9 bases that match TRBD2. The CDR3 totals 17 residues. Germline V gene lookup returns CDR1 LNHNV and CDR2 YYDKDF (reference sequence). Germline trimming cut 1 base from V and 7 bases from J; bases unmatched to any gene: 11. The CDR3, as DNA: TGTGCCACCAGCAGAGGGACTAGCGAACGGGGGGAGAATGAGCAGTTCTTC. It is translated as CATSRGTSERGENEQFF.

This clonotype was observed a few times. This chain connects TRBV7-9 to TRBJ2-7, with TRBD2 identical over 9 bases. This CDR3 has 13 amino acids. Trimming took 5 bases from V and 4 from J; bases not matched to a gene: 3. Germline CDR1 reads SEHNR; CDR2 reads FQNEAQ (reference sequence). Here the CDR3 reads CASSRRGGYEQYV. Written as DNA, the CDR3 is TGTGCCAGCAGCCGGCGGGGGGGGTACGAGCAGTACGTC.

The sample holds a few counts of this clonotype. The chain is built from TRBV9 and TRBJ2-3; 8 nucleotides align to TRBD1. The CDR3 loop spans 18 amino acids. CDR1 is SGDLS and CDR2 is YYNGEE in the germline V gene. Trimming at V came to 3 bases and at J to 4 bases, leaving 16 bases not matched to a gene. In DNA, the CDR3 is TGTGCCAGCAGCGCAGCCCCTAACAGGGGGGCAGGTGCAGATACGCAGTATTTT. Protein sequence: CASSAAPNRGAGADTQYF.

The chain joins TRBV5-1 to TRBJ2-7, with a weak D call TRBD2 (5 bases). Between the trimmed V and J ends, which lost 0 bases and 3 bases, there was a span of 10 bases. The germline gives CDR1 SGHRS, CDR2 YFSETQ. This CDR3 is 14 amino acids long. CDR3 amino acids: CASSLGSRDYEQYF. The CDR3 bases are TGCGCCAGCAGCTTGGGTTCACGGGACTACGAGCAGTACTTC. The full variable domain, its missing parts supplied by reference TRBV5-1 and TRBJ2-7, is KAGVTQTPRYLIKTRGQQVTLSCSPISGHRSVSWYQQTPGQGLQFLFEYFSETQRNKGNFPGRFSGRQFSNSRSEMNVSTLELGDSALYLCASSLGSRDYEQYFGPGTRLTVT.

CDR3 region: CAISESPQGRGYGYTF. The CDR3 nucleotides are TGTGCCATCAGTGAGTCACCCCAGGGGCGCGGCTATGGCTACACCTTC. The chain links TRBV10-3 to TRBJ1-2; D might be TRBD1 (6 bases). The V gene lost 0 bases and the J gene lost 4 bases, with 15 bases spanning the gap. Germline V gene sequence: CDR1 ENHRY, CDR2 SYGVKD. The CDR3 runs to 16 residues.

This clonotype was observed a few times. The chain recombines TRBV7-9 with TRBJ1-4; D call uncertain. Trimming cost V 5 bases and J 3 bases, with 10 bases left between them. The length of the CDR3 is 14 residues. Germline CDR1 and CDR2: SEHNR and FQNEAQ (reference sequence). CDR3 in DNA: TGTGCCAGCAGCCGGGCGAAGTCTAATGAAAAACTGTTTTTT. As protein: CASSRAKSNEKLFF.

This clonotype was counted only a few times. The chain employs TRBV12-3 or TRBV12-4 and TRBJ2-3, with 9 nucleotides matching TRBD2. Trimming took 5 bases from V and 4 from J; bases not matched to a gene: 10. This CDR3 has 16 amino acids. CDR3 loop: CASSQEGGGAADTQYF. CDR3 bases: TGTGCCAGCAGTCAGGAGGGCGGGGGGGCGGCAGATACGCAGTATTTT.

This clonotype was observed a few times. The V gene is TRBV7-2, the J gene TRBJ1-2; 11 bases fit TRBD1. V gave up 6 bases and J gave up 3 bases; unmatched junction bases: 6. The germline gives CDR1 SGHTA, CDR2 FQGNSA. The CDR3 loop spans 15 amino acids. CDR3 residues: CASRYPGQGDYGYTF. The CDR3 DNA follows: TGTGCCAGCAGATATCCGGGACAGGGGGACTATGGCTACACCTTC.

This clonotype was seen repeatedly, ten times or more. This chain uses TRBV28 with TRBJ2-5; 7 nucleotides agree with TRBD1. The CDR3 extends over 15 amino acids. Trimming removed 4 bases from V and 4 bases from J; junction bases left unmatched: 9. The germline CDR1 and CDR2 sequences are MDHEN and SYDVKM. The CDR3 loop is CASSWNRGRRETQYF. The CDR3, as DNA: TGTGCCAGCAGTTGGAATAGGGGGCGTCGAGAGACCCAGTACTTC.

The CDR3 nucleotides read TGTGCCAGCAGCGTAGGGGTTGGGGGACTAGATATTCAGTACTTC. It yields the protein CASSVGVGGLDIQYF. The chain joins TRBV9 to TRBJ2-4, with TRBD2 matching over 8 bases. The CDR3 totals 15 residues. Germline loops: CDR1 SGDLS, CDR2 YYNGEE. Trimming removed 0 bases from V and 10 bases from J; junction bases left unmatched: 9.

This rearrangement joins TRBV24-1 to TRBJ2-2; D may be TRBD2 (6 bases). V lost 2 bases and J lost 6, with 9 bases in between. The germline gives CDR1 KGHDR, CDR2 SFDVKD. This CDR3 region has 14 residues. The CDR3 DNA is TGTGCCACCAGTGATTCCCGGGACTCCGGGGAGCTGTTTTTT. This codes for CATSDSRDSGELFF.

The table lists this clonotype with a few counts. The chain employs TRBV7-3 and TRBJ2-4, with D possibly matching TRBD1 (5 bases). V lost 1 base and J lost 4, with 11 bases in between. The germline V gene has CDR1 SGHTA and CDR2 FQGTGA. CDR3 size: 15 residues. CDR3 sequence (DNA): TGTGCCAGCAGCTTAAAGCCAGGGCCAAAAAACATTCAGTACTTC. This gives the protein CASSLKPGPKNIQYF.

The chain is built from TRBV6-5 and TRBJ1-6, with D possibly TRBD1 on 6 matching bases. CDR1 MNHEY and CDR2 SVGAGI come from the germline V gene. The ends were cut back, 0 bases at V and 6 bases at J, with 9 bases in the middle. The CDR3 is made up of 15 amino acids. The CDR3 here is CASSYSRGLNSPLHF. In DNA form, the CDR3 reads TGTGCCAGCAGTTACTCCCGGGGGCTTAATTCACCCCTCCACTTT.

In DNA form, the CDR3 reads TGTGCCAGTAGCCTTGACATATCACACGAGACCCAGTACTTC. As protein: CASSLDISHETQYF. V is TRBV19 and J is TRBJ2-5; D unresolved. V lost 6 bases to trimming and J lost 5 bases, with 16 bases between them. This CDR3 has 14 amino acids. Germline V gene data show CDR1 as LNHDA and CDR2 as SQIVND (reference sequence). Variable domain in full (rest from reference TRBV19 and TRBJ2-5): DGGITQSPKYLFRKEGQNVTLSCEQNLNHDAMYWYRQDPGQGLRLIYYSQIVNDFQKGDIAEGYSVSREKKESFPLTVTSAQKNPTAFYLCASSLDISHETQYFGPGTRLLVL.

The chain has TRBV10-3 and TRBJ2-3; TRBD1 agrees at 9 bases. The DNA end is a closer match to TRBJ1-5, so the J assignment may be wrong. The CDR3 length is 14 residues. The germline CDR1 and CDR2 sequences are ENHRY and SYGVKD. In DNA form, the CDR3 reads TGTGCCATCAGCCGGGACAGGGAAGACGCTACGCAGCATTTT. Translated: CAISRDREDATQHF.

This clonotype was detected a few times. The chain uses TRBV3-1 and TRBJ2-2, with no clear D. Germline-derived CDR1 and CDR2 are LGHDT and YNNKEL (reference sequence). V lost 4 bases and J 6 bases, leaving 12 bases between the germline ends. CDR3 length: 14 amino acids. For the CDR3, the DNA is TGTGCCAGCAGCCGCCTAGTAGGTGCCGGGGAGCTGTTTTTT. Residues: CASSRLVGAGELFF.

The sample holds many counts of this clonotype. This chain links TRBV4-3 with TRBJ2-3, with 7 bases matching TRBD2. The CDR3 covers 16 residues. CDR1 LGHNA and CDR2 YSLEER come from the germline V gene. Germline trimming cut 0 bases from V and 1 base from J; bases unmatched to any gene: 4. The CDR3, as DNA: TGCGCCAGCAGCCAAGATGGGGCGGGGGGCACAGATACGCAGTATTTT. Translating it yields CASSQDGAGGTDTQYF.

This clonotype was counted many times. The gene calls are TRBV2 and TRBJ1-5, with a possible D match to TRBD1 (6 bases). Germline CDR1 is SNHLY and CDR2 is FYNNEI. The CDR3 totals 14 residues. V lost 5 bases and J lost 5, with 13 bases in between. The CDR3 nucleotides read TGTGCCAGCAGTTTTACAGGGATATATCAGCCCCAGCATTTT. It encodes CASSFTGIYQPQHF. Filled out from reference TRBV2 and TRBJ1-5, the complete variable domain reads EPEVTQTPSHQVTQMGQEVILRCVPISNHLYFYWYRQILGQKVEFLVSFYNNEISEKSEIFDDQFSVERPDGSNFTLKIRSTKLEDSAMYFCASSFTGIYQPQHFGDGTRLSIL.

The CDR3 DNA follows: TGTGCCAGCAGCTTAGAATTAGCGGGGGGAAGTGGTTTAGTAGATACGCAGTATTTT. Translated, it gives CASSLELAGGSGLVDTQYF. The gene calls are TRBV7-2 and TRBJ2-3; 10 nucleotides line up with TRBD2. CDR3 length: 19 residues. The V and J ends lost 1 base and 5 bases, in that order; junction bases with no gene match: 15. Germline V gives CDR1 SGHTA, CDR2 FQGNSA.

This clonotype has a handful of counts. The chain recombines TRBV20-1 with TRBJ1-1, with D possibly TRBD1 on 5 matching bases. This CDR3 is 14 amino acids long. Germline-derived CDR1 and CDR2 are DFQATT and SNEGSKA (reference sequence). Deletions cut 1 base from V and 2 bases from J, with 11 bases between. The CDR3 nucleotides are TGCAGTGCTAGAGCCCTTGACAGAAACACTGAAGCTTTCTTT. Protein: CSARALDRNTEAFF.

The CDR3 loop is CASSLRDRYTDTQYF. The CDR3 DNA follows: TGTGCCAGCAGCCTCCGGGACAGGTACACAGATACGCAGTATTTT. The chain uses TRBV7-6 and TRBJ2-3, with TRBD1 identical over 8 bases. Germline trimming cut 5 bases from V and 2 bases from J; bases unmatched to any gene: 6. Germline CDR1 and CDR2: SGHVS and FNYEAQ. The CDR3 contains 15 residues.